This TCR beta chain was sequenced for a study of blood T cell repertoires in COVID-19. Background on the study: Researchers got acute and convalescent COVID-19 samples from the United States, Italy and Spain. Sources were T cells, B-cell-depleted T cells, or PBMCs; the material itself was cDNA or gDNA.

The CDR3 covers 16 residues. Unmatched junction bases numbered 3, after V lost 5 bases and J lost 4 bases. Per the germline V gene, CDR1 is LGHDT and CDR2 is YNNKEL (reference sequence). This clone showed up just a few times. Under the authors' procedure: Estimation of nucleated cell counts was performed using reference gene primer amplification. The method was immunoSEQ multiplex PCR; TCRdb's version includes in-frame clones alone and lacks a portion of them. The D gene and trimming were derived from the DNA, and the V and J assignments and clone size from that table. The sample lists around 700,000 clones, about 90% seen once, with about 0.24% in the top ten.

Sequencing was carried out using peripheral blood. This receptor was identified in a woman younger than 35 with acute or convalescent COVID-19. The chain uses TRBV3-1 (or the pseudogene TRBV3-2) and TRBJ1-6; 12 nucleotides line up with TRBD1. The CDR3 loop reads CASSRDRGRYNSPLHF. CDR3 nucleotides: TGTGCCAGCAGCAGGGACAGGGGGCGGTATAATTCACCCCTCCACTTT.